These 24 T cell receptor beta chains came from one sample sequenced in a study of cytomegalovirus exposure and HLA in healthy donors. The PCR used 60 Vbeta and 13 Jbeta primers. Assay: immunoSEQ multiplex PCR; the TCRdb copy retains only in-frame clones and omits some. Here the sample spans about 120,000 clones, almost 85% being singletons. The sequenced material came from PBMCs. These TCRs come from a woman in her late teens or twenties in good health and CMV-seronegative.

The chain uses TRBV30 and TRBJ1-5; tentative D call: TRBD1 (6 bases). The CDR3 runs to 17 residues. CDR1 GTSNPN and CDR2 SVGIG come from the germline V gene (reference sequence). Trimming stripped 0 bases from V and 3 bases from J, with 18 bases between. CDR3 protein: CAWSVGYTGTLNQPQHF. The CDR3 DNA sequence: TGTGCCTGGAGTGTAGGTTATACAGGGACCCTCAATCAGCCCCAGCATTTT.

The V call is TRBV28, the J call TRBJ2-6; 9 bases map to TRBD1. CDR1 MDHEN and CDR2 SYDVKM come from the germline V gene. Trimming at V came to 5 bases and at J to 2 bases, leaving 7 bases not matched to a gene. This CDR3 contains 17 residues. The CDR3 protein is CASSTWDRVPGANVLTF. Written as DNA, the CDR3 is TGTGCCAGCAGTACTTGGGACAGGGTCCCTGGGGCCAACGTCCTGACTTTC.

The rearrangement links TRBV6-1 to TRBJ1-1; 8 bases align to TRBD1. The CDR3 runs to 14 residues. Per the germline V gene, CDR1 is MNHNS and CDR2 is SASEGT. After removal of 0 bases from V and 4 bases from J, the junction contained 1 base not matched to a gene. This chain's CDR3 is CASSEAQGATEAFF. Written as DNA, the CDR3 is TGTGCCAGCAGTGAAGCTCAGGGGGCCACTGAAGCTTTCTTT.

V gene TRBV9 combines with J gene TRBJ1-2, with D perhaps TRBD1 (5 bases). Trimming pared 1 base from V and 2 bases from J, leaving 12 bases between. Germline loops: CDR1 SGDLS, CDR2 YYNGEE. The length of the CDR3 is 15 residues. The CDR3 DNA reads TGTGCCAGCAGCGTATGGGGGGACCGAAACTATGGCTACACCTTC. This gives the protein CASSVWGDRNYGYTF.

This sequence joins TRBV18 and TRBJ2-7; TRBD2 might be the D (5 bases). CDR3 length equals 14 residues. Germline lookup yields CDR1 KGHSH and CDR2 LQKENI. Trimming left V 6 bases short and J 2 bases short, with 14 bases between. The CDR3 nucleotides are TGTGCCAGCTCGAGGACTGGTAAAACCTACGAGCAGTACTTC. This gives the protein CASSRTGKTYEQYF.

The chain joins TRBV27 to TRBJ2-5; 7 bases are shared with TRBD2. The J call may be incorrect, as the DNA end agrees better with TRBJ2-7. CDR1 MNHEY and CDR2 SMNVEV come from the germline V gene (reference sequence). The CDR3 contains 13 residues. DNA for the CDR3: TGTGCCAGCAGTTTCGCGGGGGCCTACGAGCAGTACTTC. Its protein is CASSFAGAYEQYF.

CDR3 amino acids: CASVHGTVSPGHTF. The CDR3 DNA is TGTGCCAGCGTCCACGGGACAGTTTCCCCAGGCCACACCTTC. The chain has TRBV6-6 and TRBJ1-2, with 7 bases matching TRBD1. There are 14 residues in the CDR3. Looked up from germline, CDR1 is MNHNY and CDR2 is SVGAGI (reference sequence). J gave up 12 bases and V 8 bases, and 18 bases lay outside the gene matches.

The CDR3: CAIRADRAYGYTF. In nucleotides, the CDR3 is TGTGCCATCAGGGCGGACAGGGCCTATGGCTACACCTTC. The chain joins TRBV10-3 to TRBJ1-2; 8 bases are shared with TRBD1. This CDR3 is built from 13 residues. From germline, CDR1 is ENHRY and CDR2 SYGVKD. The trim removed 6 bases at V and 4 bases at J, leaving 4 bases unmatched.

The chain joins TRBV4-1 to TRBJ1-5; D uncertain. This CDR3 is built from 16 residues. The germline gives CDR1 MGHRA, CDR2 YSYEKL. With 0 bases removed from V and 0 bases from J, the gap between germline ends came to 9 bases. The CDR3 is CASSQENGYSNQPQHF. CDR3 nucleotides: TGCGCCAGCAGCCAAGAGAACGGGTATAGCAATCAGCCCCAGCATTTT.

The V gene is TRBV5-1, the J gene TRBJ2-2; TRBD2 aligns across 12 bases. The CDR3 consists of 15 residues. Germline values: CDR1 SGHRS, CDR2 YFSETQ. V trimming: 4 bases; J trimming: 4 bases; junction bases outside the gene matches: 2. The CDR3 is CASSGGLAGTGELFF. DNA of the CDR3: TGCGCCAGCAGCGGGGGACTAGCGGGCACCGGGGAGCTGTTTTTT. Complete variable domain (other parts from reference TRBV5-1 and TRBJ2-2): KAGVTQTPRYLIKTRGQQVTLSCSPISGHRSVSWYQQTPGQGLQFLFEYFSETQRNKGNFPGRFSGRQFSNSRSEMNVSTLELGDSALYLCASSGGLAGTGELFFGEGSRLTVL.

This clone was picked up one time. This chain connects TRBV7-2 to TRBJ1-1; TRBD1 is a possible D gene (6 bases). Germline V CDR1 and CDR2: SGHTA, FQGNSA. The CDR3 contains 15 residues. V was pared by 6 bases and J by 0 bases, with 14 bases between. CDR3 region: CASSSYREMNTEAFF. The CDR3 coding sequence is TGTGCCAGCAGTTCCTACAGGGAGATGAACACTGAAGCTTTCTTT. The whole variable domain, filled in from reference TRBV7-2 and TRBJ1-1, reads GAGVSQSPSNKVTEKGKDVELRCDPISGHTALYWYRQSLGQGLEFLIYFQGNSAPDKSGLPSDRFSAERTGGSVSTLTIQRTQQEDSAVYLCASSSYREMNTEAFFGQGTRLTVV.

V usage is TRBV5-1 and J usage is TRBJ2-7; D ambiguous. Trimming removed 5 bases at V and 3 bases at J, with 18 bases between. Germline loops: CDR1 SGHRS, CDR2 YFSETQ. The length of the CDR3 is 15 residues. In DNA, the CDR3 is TGCGCCAGCAGGCCCTCCCCCGCCGGGTACTACGAGCAGTACTTC. It yields the protein CASRPSPAGYYEQYF.

The chain couples TRBV25-1 to TRBJ1-6, with D maybe TRBD1 (6 bases). The length of the CDR3 is 13 residues. Germline CDR1 and CDR2: MGHDK and SYGVNS. Trimming stripped 5 bases from V and 14 bases from J, with 16 bases between. CDR3 nucleotides: TGTGCCAGCAGTCTTATACAGGGCCAAGCCCTCCACTTT. Residues: CASSLIQGQALHF.

The V call is TRBV5-8, the J call TRBJ1-5, with unresolved D. Germline V gene lookup returns CDR1 SGHTS and CDR2 YDEGEE. The V and J ends lost 2 bases and 6 bases respectively, with 15 bases between them. The CDR3 is made up of 15 amino acids. This chain's CDR3 is CASSFMVTGLQPQHF. In nucleotides, the CDR3 is TGTGCCAGCAGCTTTATGGTTACGGGTCTTCAGCCCCAGCATTTT.

This chain connects TRBV7-9 to TRBJ2-3; TRBD2 aligns across 11 bases. This CDR3 region has 16 residues. CDR1 is SEHNR, CDR2 FQNEAQ, per germline (reference sequence). With V trimmed by 2 bases and J by 4 bases, 5 bases remained unmatched. This chain's CDR3 is CASSLLLAGVADTQYF. CDR3 bases: TGTGCCAGCAGCTTACTACTAGCGGGAGTGGCAGATACGCAGTATTTT. Full variable domain (outside the CDR3, taken from reference TRBV7-9 and TRBJ2-3): DTGVSQNPRHKITKRGQNVTFRCDPISEHNRLYWYRQTLGQGPEFLTYFQNEAQLEKSRLLSDRFSAERPKGSFSTLEIQRTEQGDSAMYLCASSLLLAGVADTQYFGPGTRLTVL.

The rearrangement links TRBV7-2 to TRBJ2-1; D possibly corresponds to TRBD1 (6 bases). The V gene's germline CDR1 is SGHTA and CDR2 FQGNSA. The CDR3 sequence is 16 residues long. The ends were cut back, 3 bases at V and 0 bases at J, with 12 bases in the middle. Here the CDR3 DNA reads TGTGCCAGCAGCTTCAGCGTCAGGGGCTCCTACAATGAGCAGTTCTTC. Its protein is CASSFSVRGSYNEQFF.

This chain connects TRBV4-2 to TRBJ2-2, with 8 positions matching TRBD2. CDR3 length equals 16 residues. J was trimmed by 2 bases and V by 4 bases; bases with no gene match: 6. Germline V gene data show CDR1 as LGHNA and CDR2 as YNFKEQ. CDR3 nucleotides: TGTGCCAGCAGCCCGCAGCGGGGGCTAAACACCGGGGAGCTGTTTTTT. It encodes CASSPQRGLNTGELFF.

V usage is TRBV5-4 and J usage is TRBJ1-1; unclear D gene. Trimming took off 0 bases at V and 3 bases at J, with 12 bases between the two ends. The CDR3 extends over 15 amino acids. Looked up from germline, CDR1 is SGHNT and CDR2 is YYREEE (reference sequence). CDR3 sequence: CASSLDPISYTEAFF. The CDR3 nucleotides read TGTGCCAGCAGCTTGGACCCCATTAGTTACACTGAAGCTTTCTTT.

The V and J genes are TRBV6-5 and TRBJ2-7; tentatively, D is TRBD2 (6 bases). Germline loops: CDR1 MNHEY, CDR2 SVGAGI. The CDR3 runs 14 residues. Trimming shortened V by 7 bases and J by 4 bases, and 17 bases separated the two germline ends. In DNA, the CDR3 is TGTGCCAGCACCACACGGGGGAAGTTTTACGAGCAGTACTTC. Translating it yields CASTTRGKFYEQYF.

The gene calls are TRBV12-5 and TRBJ1-6, with TRBD1 identical over 9 bases. V shed 1 base, J shed 7 bases, and the junction held 2 bases outside the gene matches. CDR3 size: 15 residues. Germline lookup yields CDR1 LGHNT and CDR2 FRNRAP. The CDR3 spells CASGLGQGVNSPLHF. The CDR3 DNA reads TGTGCTAGTGGTTTGGGACAGGGGGTCAATTCACCCCTCCACTTT.

The chain combines TRBV11-2 with TRBJ2-1, with D tentatively TRBD2 (5 bases). This CDR3 has 16 amino acids. CDR1 is SGHAT, CDR2 FQNNGV, per germline. V lost 2 bases and J lost 3, with 14 bases in between. The CDR3 DNA follows: TGTGCCAGCAGCTTAAATTGGGGAGACGTCTACAATGAGCAGTTCTTC. Residues: CASSLNWGDVYNEQFF.

The rearrangement joins TRBV7-2 to TRBJ2-2, with D possibly TRBD1 on 5 matching bases. The CDR3 loop spans 16 amino acids. CDR1 is SGHTA and CDR2 is FQGNSA in the germline V gene. V lost 1 base and J 0 bases, leaving 9 bases between the germline ends. The CDR3 DNA sequence: TGTGCCAGCAGCTTAGATCAGGGCCCGAACACCGGGGAGCTGTTTTTT. Encoded protein: CASSLDQGPNTGELFF. Full variable domain (remainder filled in from reference TRBV7-2 and TRBJ2-2): GAGVSQSPSNKVTEKGKDVELRCDPISGHTALYWYRQSLGQGLEFLIYFQGNSAPDKSGLPSDRFSAERTGGSVSTLTIQRTQQEDSAVYLCASSLDQGPNTGELFFGEGSRLTVL.

CDR3 DNA sequence: TGCGCCAGCAGCTCCGGGACAGGAAGAAATGAGCAGTTCTTC. It is translated as CASSSGTGRNEQFF. The rearrangement uses TRBV5-1 and TRBJ2-1, with TRBD1 matching 8 bases. V dropped 3 bases and J dropped 7; count of bases not matched to a gene: 6. The germline V gene has CDR1 SGHRS and CDR2 YFSETQ. The CDR3 is 14 amino acids. The whole variable domain, filled in from reference TRBV5-1 and TRBJ2-1, reads KAGVTQTPRYLIKTRGQQVTLSCSPISGHRSVSWYQQTPGQGLQFLFEYFSETQRNKGNFPGRFSGRQFSNSRSEMNVSTLELGDSALYLCASSSGTGRNEQFFGPGTRLTVL.

A few counts support this clone. The chain links TRBV27 to TRBJ2-2; 14 bases are a match to TRBD2. Per germline, CDR1 MNHEY and CDR2 SMNVEV (reference sequence). CDR3 size: 17 residues. The trim removed 4 bases at V and 4 bases at J, leaving 5 bases unmatched. In nucleotides, the CDR3 is TGTGCCAGCAGTTCCCTGGGACTAGCGGGAGTCACCGGGGAGCTGTTTTTT. It encodes CASSSLGLAGVTGELFF.